A selection of T cell receptor beta chains follows, all from one sample in a study of tumor-infiltrating lymphocytes in oesophageal squamous cell carcinoma. TCRdb called the PCR reads again in MiXCR, with one record for every CDR3 protein. The repertoire holds 15,000 to 20,000 distinct CDR3 sequences, with 40% to 45% as singletons. Material: normal esophageal tissue next to the tumor. The receptors originated from a male donor with esophageal squamous cell carcinoma. CDR3s include the opening cysteine and the closing phenylalanine or tryptophan. The order of the fields is clone size, D gene, J gene, V gene, CDR3 protein, CDR3 DNA. The D gene is left open where the match is weak. Only part of the rows carry a size: once, few, many, or a class if the clone is expanded.

few,TRBD2,TRBJ2-1,TRBV5-1,CASSAKTSGRVSYNEQFF,TGCGCCAGCAGCGCAAAGACTAGCGGGAGGGTCTCCTACAATGAGCAGTTCTTC
many,.,TRBJ1-4,TRBV10-3,CATRTEINEKLFF,TGTGCCACCCGGACAGAGATTAATGAAAAACTGTTTTTT
many,TRBD2,TRBJ2-2,TRBV28,CASSSPRAGGPSGELFF,TGTGCCAGCAGTTCGCCCCGAGCGGGAGGGCCCTCCGGGGAGCTGTTTTTT
.,.,TRBJ2-4,TRBV12-3/TRBV12-4,CASSLSLSGKGNEQYF,TGTGCCAGCAGTCTTAGCCTTTCAGGGAAGGGCAATGAGCAGTACTTC
.,TRBD2,TRBJ2-7,TRBV7-3,CASSSLPLSSGSSLDEQYF,TGTGCCAGCAGCTCCCTTCCCCTATCTAGCGGGTCTTCACTCGACGAGCAGTACTTC
.,.,TRBJ2-7,TRBV7-2,CASSYTRAYEQYF,TGTGCCAGCAGCTATACACGGGCCTACGAGCAGTACTTC
.,TRBD2,TRBJ2-7,TRBV20-1,CSASGGLASHEQYF,TGCAGTGCTAGTGGCGGACTAGCGTCCCACGAGCAGTACTTC
many,TRBD2,TRBJ2-2,TRBV6-6,CASSYSRTSGSTGELFF,TGTGCCAGCAGTTACTCCCGGACTAGCGGGTCAACCGGGGAGCTGTTTTTT
many,.,TRBJ1-5,TRBV27,CASSFGQTNQPQHF,TGTGCCAGCAGTTTCGGACAGACGAATCAGCCCCAGCATTTT
once,.,TRBJ2-1,TRBV6-8,CASSPTHSSYNEQFF,TGTGCCAGCAGTCCCACACATAGCTCCTACAATGAGCAGTTCTTC
.,TRBD2,TRBJ2-3,TRBV20-1,CSVQAGASTDTQYF,TGCAGTGTCCAGGCGGGAGCGAGCACAGATACGCAGTATTTT
.,TRBD2,TRBJ2-7,TRBV12-3/TRBV12-4,CASRQGLAGGYEQYF,TGTGCCAGCAGGCAGGGACTAGCGGGAGGCTACGAGCAGTACTTC
medium-sized,TRBD2,TRBJ2-5,TRBV24-1,CATSDFVVGAGGRGETQYF,TGTGCCACCAGTGATTTTGTCGTCGGAGCGGGAGGCCGGGGAGAGACCCAGTACTTC
medium-sized,.,TRBJ2-1,TRBV7-9,CASSLASVMDLDEQFF,TGTGCCAGCAGCTTAGCCTCGGTGATGGACCTCGATGAGCAGTTCTTC
.,.,TRBJ2-2,TRBV7-8,CASSLTTGELFF,TGTGCCAGCAGCTTGACAACCGGGGAGCTGTTTTTT
.,TRBD2,TRBJ2-7,TRBV28,CATGGTSGRWEQYF,TGTGCCACCGGGGGGACTAGCGGGAGGTGGGAGCAGTACTTC
.,.,TRBJ2-7,TRBV7-8,CASSGLAPYEQYF,TGTGCCAGTTCAGGTCTAGCCCCCTACGAGCAGTACTTC
once,TRBD1,TRBJ2-7,TRBV7-2,CASSRQGGVYEQYF,TGTGCCAGCAGCCGACAGGGGGGAGTCTACGAGCAGTACTTC
.,.,TRBJ2-1,TRBV28,CASSPGDIYNEQFF,TGTGCCAGCAGTCCTGGGGACATATACAATGAGCAGTTCTTC
.,.,TRBJ1-1,TRBV7-2,CASSPTRRNTEAFF,TGTGCCAGCAGCCCCACCAGACGGAACACTGAAGCTTTCTTT
.,TRBD1,TRBJ2-3,TRBV7-9,CASSLMRGDRAHTGELYF,TGTGCCAGCAGCTTAATGCGCGGAGACAGGGCCCACACCGGGGAGCTGTATTTT
few,TRBD2,TRBJ2-1,TRBV7-6,CASSFGLAGGKEQFF,TGTGCCAGCAGCTTCGGACTAGCGGGAGGAAAGGAGCAGTTCTTC
.,TRBD1,TRBJ2-7,TRBV12-3/TRBV12-4,CASSDREKGEQYF,TGTGCCAGCTCAGACAGGGAGAAGGGCGAGCAGTACTTC
once,TRBD1,TRBJ2-5,TRBV29-1,CSVKTGVTETQYF,TGCAGCGTAAAGACAGGGGTAACAGAGACCCAGTACTTC
many,.,TRBJ1-1,TRBV24-1,CATRGPSGNPTGTEAFF,TGTGCCACCAGGGGACCATCCGGGAACCCCACCGGCACTGAAGCTTTCTTT
many,TRBD2,TRBJ2-1,TRBV10-2,CAIRGSGPYNEQFF,TGCGCCATCCGGGGTAGCGGGCCTTACAATGAGCAGTTCTTC
many,TRBD1,TRBJ1-5,TRBV28,CASSQTGTGGSQPQHF,TGTGCCAGCAGTCAAACCGGGACAGGGGGCAGCCAGCCCCAGCATTTT
.,.,TRBJ2-7,TRBV7-3,CASSLTGGGTYEQYF,TGTGCCAGCAGCTTAACGGGTGGGGGAACCTACGAGCAGTACTTC
.,.,TRBJ2-7,TRBV12-3/TRBV12-4,CATTRSTSSHEQYF,TGTGCCACAACCCGCTCAACTAGCTCCCACGAGCAGTACTTC
.,.,TRBJ1-1,TRBV7-6,CASSLGDFAGVGTEAFF,TGTGCCAGCAGCTTGGGGGATTTTGCAGGGGTAGGGACTGAAGCTTTCTTT
many,TRBD2,TRBJ2-7,TRBV12-3/TRBV12-4,CASSWTSGGYEQYF,TGTGCCAGCAGTTGGACTAGCGGGGGCTACGAGCAGTACTTC
medium-sized,.,TRBJ2-2,TRBV7-6,CASSKSHANTGELFF,TGTGCCAGCAGCAAAAGCCACGCGAACACCGGGGAGCTGTTTTTT
.,TRBD1,TRBJ2-5,TRBV9,CASSQGQGAGETQYF,TGTGCCAGCAGCCAGGGACAGGGGGCTGGGGAGACCCAGTACTTC
.,.,TRBJ2-1,TRBV25-1,CASSAARRSYNEQFF,TGTGCCAGCAGTGCGGCGAGGAGGAGTTACAATGAGCAGTTCTTC
many,.,TRBJ1-2,TRBV7-8,CASSQGRFYGYTF,TGTGCCAGCAGCCAGGGACGGTTCTATGGCTACACCTTC
.,TRBD2,TRBJ2-7,TRBV27,CASSLGGSFDEQYF,TGTGCCAGCAGTTTAGGCGGGAGTTTCGACGAGCAGTACTTC
.,TRBD2,TRBJ2-1,TRBV20-1,CSALLASGGGNEQFF,TGCAGTGCTCTCTTGGCTAGCGGGGGGGGCAATGAGCAGTTCTTC
.,.,TRBJ2-1,TRBV12-3/TRBV12-4,CASSNLRDGTYEQFF,TGTGCCAGCAGTAACCTCCGGGACGGGACCTACGAGCAGTTCTTC
many,TRBD2,TRBJ2-7,TRBV11-2,CASSPLSGSFYEQYF,TGTGCCAGCAGCCCTCTAAGCGGGAGTTTCTACGAGCAGTACTTC
.,.,TRBJ2-7,TRBV6-1,CASREHGQGRWGTYEQYF,TGTGCCAGCAGGGAACACGGGCAGGGCAGATGGGGGACCTACGAGCAGTACTTC
.,TRBD2,TRBJ2-7,TRBV6-6,CASSSRGLAHNEQYF,TGTGCCAGCAGTTCACGGGGACTAGCCCACAATGAGCAGTACTTC
many,TRBD2,TRBJ2-1,TRBV2,CASSQSGSPPEQFF,TGTGCCAGCAGCCAGAGCGGGAGCCCCCCTGAGCAGTTCTTC
many,TRBD2,TRBJ2-3,TRBV6-1,CASSRYAGPGGDTQYF,TGTGCCAGCAGCCGCTACGCAGGCCCCGGGGGGGATACGCAGTATTTT
.,.,TRBJ2-3,TRBV7-2,CASSPNYNSPLHF,TGTGCCAGCAGCCCGAACTATAATTCACCCCTCCACTTC
few,.,TRBJ1-3,TRBV6-2/TRBV6-3,CASSSRQISGNTIYF,TGTGCCAGCAGTTCCCGACAGATCTCTGGAAACACCATATATTTT
few,.,TRBJ2-6,TRBV7-3,CASSLSVRGGSGANVLTF,TGTGCCAGCAGCTTAAGTGTCAGGGGGGGCTCTGGGGCCAACGTCCTGACTTTC
.,.,TRBJ1-1,TRBV30,CAWSPRTAEAFF,TGTGCCTGGAGTCCCCGGACGGCTGAAGCTTTCTTT
.,.,TRBJ2-4,TRBV7-6,CASSLEGAKNIQYF,TGTGCCAGCAGCTTAGAGGGGGCCAAAAACATTCAGTACTTC
many,TRBD2,TRBJ2-1,TRBV12-3/TRBV12-4,CASSPGTSGYNEQFF,TGTGCCAGCAGTCCCGGGACTAGCGGCTACAATGAGCAGTTCTTC
.,TRBD1,TRBJ1-6,TRBV7-2,CASSLEGTANSPLHF,TGTGCCAGCAGCTTAGAGGGGACAGCAAATTCACCCCTCCACTTT
many,.,TRBJ1-2,TRBV12-3/TRBV12-4,CASSLARGWEAYTF,TGTGCCAGCAGTTTAGCGCGGGGGTGGGAGGCTTACACCTTC